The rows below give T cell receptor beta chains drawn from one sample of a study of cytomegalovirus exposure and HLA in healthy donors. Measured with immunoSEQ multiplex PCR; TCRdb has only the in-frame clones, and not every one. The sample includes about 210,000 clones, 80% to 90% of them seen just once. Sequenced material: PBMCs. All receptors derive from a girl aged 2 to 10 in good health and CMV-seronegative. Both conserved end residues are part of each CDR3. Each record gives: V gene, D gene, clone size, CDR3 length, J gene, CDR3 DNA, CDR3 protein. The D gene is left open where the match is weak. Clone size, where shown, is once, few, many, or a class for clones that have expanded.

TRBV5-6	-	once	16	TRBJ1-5	TGTGCCAGCAGCTTGTTCCCAGCGGAGCGCAATCAGCCCCAGCATTTT	CASSLFPAERNQPQHF
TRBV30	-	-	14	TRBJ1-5	TGTGCCTGGAGCGCGGGGAGCGGCGATCAGCCCCAGCATTTT	CAWSAGSGDQPQHF
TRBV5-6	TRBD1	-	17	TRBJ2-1	TGTGCCAGCAGCTTGTTCAATGGACAGGGGATATACAATGAGCAGTTCTTC	CASSLFNGQGIYNEQFF
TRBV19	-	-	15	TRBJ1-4	TGTGCCAGTATGATCTATCCGCCACCGGGAGAAAAACTGTTTTTT	CASMIYPPPGEKLFF
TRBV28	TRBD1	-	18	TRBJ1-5	TGTGCCAGCAGTTTAGCCGGGACAGGGCCATATAGCAATCAGCCCCAGCATTTT	CASSLAGTGPYSNQPQHF
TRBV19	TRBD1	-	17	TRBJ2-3	TGTGCCAGTAGTATCACGGGCCAGGGGGCCTTGTCAGATACGCAGTATTTT	CASSITGQGALSDTQYF
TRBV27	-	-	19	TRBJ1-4	TGTGCCAGCAGTTTTGGGCCCCCAGGGTATGCTGGCCCTAATGAAAAACTGTTTTTT	CASSFGPPGYAGPNEKLFF
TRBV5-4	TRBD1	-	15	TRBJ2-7	TGTGCCAGCAGCTCAAGGGACAGGGTGGGCTACGAGCAGTACTTC	CASSSRDRVGYEQYF
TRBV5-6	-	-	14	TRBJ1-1	TGTGCCAGCAGGCAATCAGGGATGGGGACTGAAGCTTTCTTT	CASRQSGMGTEAFF
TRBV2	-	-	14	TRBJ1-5	TGTGCCAGCAGTAAACAGGGCGTGAATCAGCCCCAGCATTTT	CASSKQGVNQPQHF
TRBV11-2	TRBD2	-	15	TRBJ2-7	TGTGCCAGCAGCGTAGGGACTAGCGGGAGAGCGGAGCAGTACTTC	CASSVGTSGRAEQYF
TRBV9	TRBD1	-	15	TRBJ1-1	TGTGCCAGCAGCCCAAGTGGGACAGGGTCGATTAAAGCTTTCTTT	CASSPSGTGSIKAFF
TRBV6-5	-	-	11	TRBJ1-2	TGTGCCAGCAGTTCGGGCTATGGCTACACCTTC	CASSSGYGYTF
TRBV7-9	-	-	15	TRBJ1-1	TGTTCCAGCAGCTTAGTCGGCAGGGTGGGAACTGAAGCTTTCTTT	CSSSLVGRVGTEAFF
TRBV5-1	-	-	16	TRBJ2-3	TGCGCCAGCAGCTTGAGCCCGGGTATGGAAGCAGATACGCAGTATTTT	CASSLSPGMEADTQYF
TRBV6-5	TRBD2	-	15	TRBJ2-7	TGTGCCAGCAGTTACCGGCTAGCGGGGGAATACGAGCAGTACTTC	CASSYRLAGEYEQYF
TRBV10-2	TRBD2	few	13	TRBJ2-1	TGCGCCAGCAGGACTAGCGGGGGTAATGAGCAGTTCTTC	CASRTSGGNEQFF
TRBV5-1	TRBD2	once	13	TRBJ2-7	TGCGCCAGCCGAGGGACTAGCGTCTACGAGCAGTACTTC	CASRGTSVYEQYF
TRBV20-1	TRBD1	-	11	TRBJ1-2	TGCAGTGCAGGGGGCTCCGAGATTCCCACCTTC	CSAGGSEIPTF
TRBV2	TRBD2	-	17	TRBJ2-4	TGTGCCAGCAGTCCCGGACTAGCGGAGGACTCCTTAAACATTCAGTACTTC	CASSPGLAEDSLNIQYF